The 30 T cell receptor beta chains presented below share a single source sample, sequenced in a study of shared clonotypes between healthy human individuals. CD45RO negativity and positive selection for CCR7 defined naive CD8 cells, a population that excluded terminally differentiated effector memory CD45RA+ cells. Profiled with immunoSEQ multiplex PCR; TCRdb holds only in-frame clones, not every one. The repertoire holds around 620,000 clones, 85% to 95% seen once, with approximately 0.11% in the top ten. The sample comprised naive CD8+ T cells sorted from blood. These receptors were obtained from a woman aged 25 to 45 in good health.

CDR3 region: CASSEHGSYEQYF. CDR3 in DNA: TGTGCCAGCAGTGAACACGGCTCCTACGAGCAGTACTTC. The chain employs TRBV2 and TRBJ2-5; D remains unclear. The J call may be incorrect, as the DNA end agrees better with TRBJ2-7. The CDR3 covers 13 residues. Germline-derived CDR1 and CDR2 are SNHLY and FYNNEI.

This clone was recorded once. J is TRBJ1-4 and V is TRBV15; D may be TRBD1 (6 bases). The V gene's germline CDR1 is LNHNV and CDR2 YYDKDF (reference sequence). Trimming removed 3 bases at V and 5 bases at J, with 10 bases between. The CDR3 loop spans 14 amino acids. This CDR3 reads CATSRTGWNEKLFF. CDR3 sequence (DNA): TGTGCCACCAGCAGGACAGGTTGGAATGAAAAACTGTTTTTT.

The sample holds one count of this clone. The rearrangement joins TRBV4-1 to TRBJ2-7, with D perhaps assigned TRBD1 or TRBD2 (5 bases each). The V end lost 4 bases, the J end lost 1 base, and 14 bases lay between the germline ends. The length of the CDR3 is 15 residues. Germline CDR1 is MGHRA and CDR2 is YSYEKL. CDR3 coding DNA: TGCGCCAGCAGCCCCCTTGGGGCGGGTTCCTACGAGCAGTACTTC. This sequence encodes CASSPLGAGSYEQYF.

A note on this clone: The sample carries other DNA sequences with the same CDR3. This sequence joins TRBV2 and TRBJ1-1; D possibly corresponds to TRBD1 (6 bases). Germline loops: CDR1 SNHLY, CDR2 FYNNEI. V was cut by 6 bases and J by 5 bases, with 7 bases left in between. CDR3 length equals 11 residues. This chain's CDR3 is CASSQGTEAFF. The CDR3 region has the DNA TGTGCCAGCAGCCAGGGGACTGAAGCTTTCTTT.

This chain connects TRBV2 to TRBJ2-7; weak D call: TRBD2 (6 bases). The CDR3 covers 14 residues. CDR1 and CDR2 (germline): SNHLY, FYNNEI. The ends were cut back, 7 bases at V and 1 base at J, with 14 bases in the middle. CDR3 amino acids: CASNSGGESYEQYF. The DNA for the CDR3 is TGTGCCAGCAATTCGGGCGGGGAGTCCTACGAGCAGTACTTC.

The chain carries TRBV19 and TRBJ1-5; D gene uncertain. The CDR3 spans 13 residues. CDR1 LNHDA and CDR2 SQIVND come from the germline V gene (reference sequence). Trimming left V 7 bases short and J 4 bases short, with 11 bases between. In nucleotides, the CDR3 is TGTGCCAGTAAAAGGTTGGGAAATCAGCCCCAGCATTTT. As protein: CASKRLGNQPQHF.

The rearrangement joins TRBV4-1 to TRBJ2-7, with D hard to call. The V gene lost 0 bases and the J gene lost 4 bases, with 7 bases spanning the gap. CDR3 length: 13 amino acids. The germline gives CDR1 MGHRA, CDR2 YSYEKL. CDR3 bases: TGCGCCAGCAGCCAAGATTGGCGATACGAGCAGTACTTC. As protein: CASSQDWRYEQYF.

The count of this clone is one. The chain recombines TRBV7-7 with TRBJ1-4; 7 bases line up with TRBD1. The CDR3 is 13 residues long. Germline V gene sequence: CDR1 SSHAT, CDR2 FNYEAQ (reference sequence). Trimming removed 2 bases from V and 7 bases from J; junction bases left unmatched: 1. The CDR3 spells CASSLRDSEKLFF. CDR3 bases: TGTGCCAGCAGCTTACGGGACAGTGAAAAACTGTTTTTT.

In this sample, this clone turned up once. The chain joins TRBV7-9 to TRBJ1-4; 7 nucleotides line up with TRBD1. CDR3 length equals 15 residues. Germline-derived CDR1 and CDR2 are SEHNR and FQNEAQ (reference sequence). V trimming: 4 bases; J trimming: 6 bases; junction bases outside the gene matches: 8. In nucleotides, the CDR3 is TGTGCCAGCAGCTCCTTAACAGGGGCCTATGAAAAACTGTTTTTT. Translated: CASSSLTGAYEKLFF.

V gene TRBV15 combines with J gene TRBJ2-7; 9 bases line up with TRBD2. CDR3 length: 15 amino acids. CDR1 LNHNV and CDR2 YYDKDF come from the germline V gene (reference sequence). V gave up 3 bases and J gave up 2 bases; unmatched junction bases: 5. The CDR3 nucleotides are TGTGCCACCAGCAGCGGACTAGCGCTTACCTACGAGCAGTACTTC. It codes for CATSSGLALTYEQYF.

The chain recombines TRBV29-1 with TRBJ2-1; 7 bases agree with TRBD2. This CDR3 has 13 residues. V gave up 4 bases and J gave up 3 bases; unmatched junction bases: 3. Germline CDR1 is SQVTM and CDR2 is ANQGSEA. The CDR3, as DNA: TGCAGCGTTGTTGAGCGGGACTACAATGAGCAGTTCTTC. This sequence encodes CSVVERDYNEQFF.

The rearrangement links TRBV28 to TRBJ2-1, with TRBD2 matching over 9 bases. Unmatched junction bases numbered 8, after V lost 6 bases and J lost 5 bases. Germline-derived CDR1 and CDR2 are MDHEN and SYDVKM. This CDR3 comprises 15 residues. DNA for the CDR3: TGTGCCAGCAGCCTAGGGACTAGCACAAACAATGAGCAGTTCTTC. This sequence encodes CASSLGTSTNNEQFF.

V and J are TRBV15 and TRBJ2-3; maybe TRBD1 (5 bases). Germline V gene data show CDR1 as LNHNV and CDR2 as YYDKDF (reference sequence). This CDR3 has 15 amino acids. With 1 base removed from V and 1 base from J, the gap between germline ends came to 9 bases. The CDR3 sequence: CATSRVPQGTDTQYF. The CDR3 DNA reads TGTGCCACCAGCAGAGTTCCACAGGGCACAGATACGCAGTATTTT.

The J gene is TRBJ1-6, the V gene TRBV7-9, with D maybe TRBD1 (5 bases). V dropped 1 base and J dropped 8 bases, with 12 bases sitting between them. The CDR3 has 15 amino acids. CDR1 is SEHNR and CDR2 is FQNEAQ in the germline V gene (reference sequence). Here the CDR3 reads CASSLVGGSDSPLHF. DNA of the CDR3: TGTGCCAGCAGCTTAGTTGGGGGAAGCGATTCACCCCTCCACTTT.

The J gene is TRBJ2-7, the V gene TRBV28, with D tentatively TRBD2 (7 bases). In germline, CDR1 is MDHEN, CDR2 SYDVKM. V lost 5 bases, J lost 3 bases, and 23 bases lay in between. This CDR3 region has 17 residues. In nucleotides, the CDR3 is TGTGCCAGCAGTCCGCTCCGGGGGGCGAGATTAGTCTACGAGCAGTACTTC. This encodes CASSPLRGARLVYEQYF. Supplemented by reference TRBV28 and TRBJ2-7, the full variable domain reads DVKVTQSSRYLVKRTGEKVFLECVQDMDHENMFWYRQDPGLGLRLIYFSYDVKMKEKGDIPEGYSVSREKKERFSLILESASTNQTSMYLCASSPLRGARLVYEQYFGPGTRLTVT.

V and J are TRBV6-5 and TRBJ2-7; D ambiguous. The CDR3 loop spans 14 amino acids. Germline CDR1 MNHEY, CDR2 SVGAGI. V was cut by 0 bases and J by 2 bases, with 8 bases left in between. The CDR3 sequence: CASSYSESPYEQYF. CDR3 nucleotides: TGTGCCAGCAGTTACTCCGAGAGCCCCTACGAGCAGTACTTC.

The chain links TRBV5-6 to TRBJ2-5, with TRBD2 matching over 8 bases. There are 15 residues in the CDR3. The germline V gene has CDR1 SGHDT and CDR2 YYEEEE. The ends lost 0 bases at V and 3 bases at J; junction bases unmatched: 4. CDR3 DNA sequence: TGTGCCAGCAGCTTGGCGACTAGCGCGGAAGAGACCCAGTACTTC. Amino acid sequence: CASSLATSAEETQYF.

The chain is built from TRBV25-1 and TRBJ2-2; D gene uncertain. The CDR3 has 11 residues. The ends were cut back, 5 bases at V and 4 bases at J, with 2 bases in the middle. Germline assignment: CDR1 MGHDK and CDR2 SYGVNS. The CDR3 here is CASSITGELFF. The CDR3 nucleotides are TGTGCCAGCAGTATCACCGGGGAGCTGTTTTTT.

The CDR3: CASSSEPTGELFF. The CDR3 DNA sequence: TGTGCCAGCAGCTCCGAGCCCACCGGGGAGCTGTTTTTT. The chain is built from TRBV7-9 and TRBJ2-2, with no clear D. Trimming pared 4 bases from V and 4 bases from J, leaving 7 bases between. The CDR3 length is 13 residues. In germline, CDR1 is SEHNR, CDR2 FQNEAQ (reference sequence).

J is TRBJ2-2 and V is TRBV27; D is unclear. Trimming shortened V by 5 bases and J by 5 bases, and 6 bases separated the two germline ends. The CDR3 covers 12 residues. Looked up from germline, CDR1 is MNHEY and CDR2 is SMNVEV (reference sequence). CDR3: CASSPWTGELFF. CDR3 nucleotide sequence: TGTGCCAGCAGTCCCTGGACCGGGGAGCTGTTTTTT.

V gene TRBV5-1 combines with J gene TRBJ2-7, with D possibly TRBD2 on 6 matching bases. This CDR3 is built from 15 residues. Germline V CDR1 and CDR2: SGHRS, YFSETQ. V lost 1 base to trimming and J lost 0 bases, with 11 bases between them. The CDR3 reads CASSLSGAPSYEQYF. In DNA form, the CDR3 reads TGCGCCAGCAGCTTGTCGGGAGCCCCCTCCTACGAGCAGTACTTC.

CDR3 DNA: TGTGCCAGCAGTTCCGTAGCGGGAGACTACGAGCAGTACTTC. Translation gives CASSSVAGDYEQYF. This chain links TRBV27 with TRBJ2-5; TRBD2 agrees at 9 bases. The end of the DNA fits TRBJ2-7 better, so the J call may be wrong. The CDR3 spans 14 residues. Germline-derived CDR1 and CDR2 are MNHEY and SMNVEV (reference sequence).

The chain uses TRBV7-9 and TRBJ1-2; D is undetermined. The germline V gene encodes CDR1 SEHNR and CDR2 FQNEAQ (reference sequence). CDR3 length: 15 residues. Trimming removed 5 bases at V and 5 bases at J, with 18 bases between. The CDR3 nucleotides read TGTGCCAGCAGCCACCCCGGAGACCCACAATATGGCTACACCTTC. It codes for CASSHPGDPQYGYTF.

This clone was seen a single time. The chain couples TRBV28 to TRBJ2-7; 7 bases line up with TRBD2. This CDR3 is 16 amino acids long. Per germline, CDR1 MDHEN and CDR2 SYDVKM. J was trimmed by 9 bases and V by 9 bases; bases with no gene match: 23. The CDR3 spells CASLAVAGVAGRVQYF. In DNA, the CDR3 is TGTGCCAGTCTCGCCGTAGCTGGGGTGGCAGGGAGGGTGCAGTACTTC. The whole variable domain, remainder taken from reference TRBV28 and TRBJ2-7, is DVKVTQSSRYLVKRTGEKVFLECVQDMDHENMFWYRQDPGLGLRLIYFSYDVKMKEKGDIPEGYSVSREKKERFSLILESASTNQTSMYLCASLAVAGVAGRVQYFGPGTRLTVT.

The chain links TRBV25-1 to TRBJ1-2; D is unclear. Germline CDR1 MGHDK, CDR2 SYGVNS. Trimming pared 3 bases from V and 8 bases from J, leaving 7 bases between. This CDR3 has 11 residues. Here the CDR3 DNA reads TGTGCCAGCAGTGAGGAAGCGGGCTACACCTTC. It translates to CASSEEAGYTF.

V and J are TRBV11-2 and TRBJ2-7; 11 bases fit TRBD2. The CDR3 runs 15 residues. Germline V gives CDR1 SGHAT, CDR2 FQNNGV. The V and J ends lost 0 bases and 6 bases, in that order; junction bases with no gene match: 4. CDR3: CASSLDRLAGGEQYF. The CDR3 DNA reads TGTGCCAGCAGCTTAGATAGGCTAGCGGGAGGCGAGCAGTACTTC.

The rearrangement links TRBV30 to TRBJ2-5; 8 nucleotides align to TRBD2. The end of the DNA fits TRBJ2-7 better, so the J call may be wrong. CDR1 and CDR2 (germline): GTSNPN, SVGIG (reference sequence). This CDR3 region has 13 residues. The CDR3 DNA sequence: TGTGCCTGCAAGGGACTAGTGGCCTACGAGCAGTACTTC. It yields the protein CACKGLVAYEQYF.

The CDR3 DNA is TGCGCCAGCAGCCAACATCGACAGGGAAACTATGGCTACACCTTC. Residues: CASSQHRQGNYGYTF. The gene calls are TRBV4-1 and TRBJ1-2, with 7 positions matching TRBD1. The CDR3 has 15 amino acids. V was pared by 2 bases and J by 2 bases, with 5 bases of the junction left unmatched. Germline V lookup: CDR1 MGHRA, CDR2 YSYEKL.

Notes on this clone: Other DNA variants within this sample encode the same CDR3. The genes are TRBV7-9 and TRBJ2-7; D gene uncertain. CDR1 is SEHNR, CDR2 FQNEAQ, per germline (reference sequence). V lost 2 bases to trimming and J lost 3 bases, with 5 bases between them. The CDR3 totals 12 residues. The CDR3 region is CASSLSGYEQYF. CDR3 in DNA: TGTGCCAGCAGCTTATCCGGCTACGAGCAGTACTTC.

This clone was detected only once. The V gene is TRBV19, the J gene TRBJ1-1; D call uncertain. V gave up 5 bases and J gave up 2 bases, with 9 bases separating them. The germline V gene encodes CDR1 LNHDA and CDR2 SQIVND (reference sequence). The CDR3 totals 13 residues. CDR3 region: CASSVTVNTEAFF. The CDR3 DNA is TGTGCCAGTAGTGTCACAGTAAACACTGAAGCTTTCTTT.